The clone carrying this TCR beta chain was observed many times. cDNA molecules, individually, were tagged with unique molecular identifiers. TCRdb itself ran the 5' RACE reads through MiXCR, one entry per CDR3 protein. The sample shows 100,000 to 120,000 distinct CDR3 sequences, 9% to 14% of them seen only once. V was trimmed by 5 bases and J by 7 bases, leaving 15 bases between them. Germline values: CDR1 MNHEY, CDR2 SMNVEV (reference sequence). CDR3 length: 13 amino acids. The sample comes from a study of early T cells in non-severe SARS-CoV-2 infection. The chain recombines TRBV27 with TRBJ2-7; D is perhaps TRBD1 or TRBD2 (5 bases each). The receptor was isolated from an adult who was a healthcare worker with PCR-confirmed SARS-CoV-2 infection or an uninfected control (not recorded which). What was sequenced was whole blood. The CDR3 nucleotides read TGTGCCAGCAGTCCCCGGGACCCAACGGAGCAGTACTTC. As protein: CASSPRDPTEQYF.